The source of this TCR beta chain is a study of cytomegalovirus exposure and HLA in healthy donors. The CDR3 length is 15 residues. Germline assignment: CDR1 MRHNA and CDR2 SNTAGT. V was pared by 5 bases and J by 2 bases, with 3 bases of the junction left unmatched. Notes on the study in general: In a later analysis, donors in an Asian-associated ancestry cluster reportedly had fewer N-insertions in productive TCRs than the cohort mean.

Note on this clone: The antigen is unknown.

Vbeta (60) and Jbeta (13) primers were used in the PCR. Libraries were prepared by immunoSEQ multiplex PCR; TCRdb keeps only in-frame clonotypes and omits some of them. The sample shows about 130,000 clones, around 80% of them seen only once. The TCR comes from a female donor in good health and CMV-seronegative. The rearrangement links TRBV6-4 to TRBJ1-2, with TRBD1 matching 12 bases. Sequenced material: PBMCs. In DNA form, the CDR3 reads TGTGCCAGCAGTCGGGACAGGGGGCCGAACTATGGCTACACCTTC. This translates into CASSRDRGPNYGYTF.